This T cell receptor (beta chain) is drawn from a study of cytomegalovirus exposure and HLA in healthy donors. Study in general: The approximately 720 first-cohort repertoires and the roughly 130 validation repertoires shared the same platform, a later analysis reported.

The germline gives CDR1 SNHLY, CDR2 FYNNEI. Germline trimming cut 2 bases from V and 6 bases from J; bases unmatched to any gene: 10. The CDR3 sequence is 15 residues long. About this clone itself: Antigen unknown.

Study observations and caveats: Clusters of TCRs from the first cohort tended to co-occur in the 90 to 150 validation repertoires (as a later analysis found).

The data were produced by immunoSEQ multiplex PCR, yet TCRdb's version contains in-frame clones alone and is incomplete. The sample carries some 260,000 clones, roughly nine tenths recorded once. The validation cohort, a group of over a hundred subjects, included the donors and was separate from the roughly 670-subject first cohort. This TCR derives from a man aged 18 to 30 in good health and CMV-seropositive. Source material: PBMCs. The V gene is TRBV2, the J gene TRBJ2-7; TRBD1 agrees at 7 bases. The CDR3 sequence is CASSESRQGAAEQYF. CDR3 sequence (DNA): TGTGCCAGCAGTGAATCCAGACAGGGAGCGGCCGAGCAGTACTTC.